This T cell receptor beta chain was recorded in a study of human T cells and chemical hapten exposure. As for time point: patch test 1, 2 weeks after DPC sensitization. Indicated treatment: therapeutic diphenylcyclopropenone sensitization with weekly scalp DPC. From the RACE reads, TCRdb called clonotypes with MiXCR, one entry per CDR3 protein. The sample lists 100,000 or so distinct CDR3 sequences; approximately 10% were seen once. The CDR3 length is 15 residues. The germline V gene encodes CDR1 MNHEY and CDR2 SMNVEV (reference sequence). Trimming pared 1 base from V and 5 bases from J, leaving 14 bases between.

The sequence derives from a woman aged 40 to 49 with alopecia areata. Some clones in this sample may be carry-over from other donors' samples. V gene TRBV27 combines with J gene TRBJ1-2; D possibly corresponds to TRBD1 (5 bases). This specimen was whole blood, taken in connection with sensitization to the hapten diphenylcyclopropenone (DPC). The CDR3 DNA sequence: TGTGCCAGCAGTTTATATTCGCAGGGCAGATATGGCTACACCTTC. Amino acid sequence: CASSLYSQGRYGYTF.